This record looks at one TCR beta chain sequence and its context. Its specific antigen is unknown. No base qualities exist here, and no much larger clone lies one base off it. What this sample's treatment or condition label stands for: about 20 received Ad26.COV2.S at low or high dose, single or two shots; about 5 received placebo; per-sample allocation not given. For vaccine and placebo recipients, the sequenced repertoires came from samples collected on day 63 after the first injection. In Cohort 1b, around 23 adults aged 18-55 years were enrolled at a single site in Boston, USA, between 29 July and 7 August 2020. As a vaccine, Ad26.COV2.S was a replication-incompetent adenovirus type 26 vector that expressed a prefusion-stabilized SARS-CoV-2 spike protein derived from the original Wuhan strain. Taken from cysteine to phenylalanine, the CDR3 has 14 residues. The kept DNA is CDR3 alone, 42 bases in frame from the first base. The germline ends are 10 bases apart after V is trimmed by 4 bases and J by 0 bases. Taken from the germline V gene, the CDR1 and CDR2 loops are SGHNT and YENEEA.

This specimen belongs to a study of Ad26.COV2.S vaccination and SARS-CoV-2 variants (dated by TCRdb to the early 2020s). About the full investigation: Vaccine-arm donors were drawn from COV1001, a multicentre, randomized, double-blind, placebo-controlled phase I-IIa trial of Ad26.COV2.S in healthy adults. Ad26.COV2.S was administered intramuscularly at a dose of 5x10^10 or 1x10^11 viral particles, either as one shot or as two shots given 56 days apart. Investigators did not know the trial group allocation while performing experiments and assessing outcomes. A total of approximately 30 samples were included in the TCR-sequenced set, comprising about 20 Ad26.COV2.S vaccine recipients, 5 placebo recipients and 8 SARS-CoV-2 convalescent individuals. Trial participants were randomized into five groups of five, in which low-dose or high-dose Ad26.COV2.S was given once or twice, or placebo was given on both occasions. TCRbeta repertoire sequencing was used to assess the specificity and breadth of SARS-CoV-2-reactive T cell receptors after Ad26.COV2.S vaccination. General findings and caveats noted by the study authors: Non-spike TCR breadth was comparable between vaccine and placebo recipients, consistent with the vaccine containing only spike. Comparing responses between vaccine doses or regimens was not something the study was powered to do. According to the authors, total T cell responses may have been underestimated by the TCR breadth and depth analyses. After vaccination, spike-specific CD8+ and CD4+ T cell responses were reported to show substantial breadth. Higher spike-specific TCR breadth was observed in Ad26.COV2.S recipients than in placebo recipients (P = 0.0014).

The immunoSEQ Assay was the method used to sequence TCRbeta CDR3 regions. After extraction, genomic DNA underwent amplification by bias-controlled multiplex PCR, followed by high-throughput sequencing. The authors' analysis ran thus. To quantify the absolute abundance of each unique TCRbeta CDR3 region, sequences were collapsed and filtered. Usable DNA was measured by amplifying reference genes present in all nucleated cells, and TCRbeta template counts were normalized to that usable DNA to estimate T cell fraction. Repertoire TCRs were annotated as SARS-CoV-2-specific when V gene, CDR3 amino acid sequence and J gene were exactly matched to a known reactive TCR set. MIRA supplied the reference SARS-CoV-2 TCR set, which was filtered for enrichment in COVID-19-positive ImmuneCODE repertoires so that public or cross-reactive TCRs were removed. Drawing on the MIRA antigens, annotated TCRs were analysed further at the level of specific ORF or position within ORF. Breadth was defined as the number of annotated unique rearrangements divided by the total number of unique productive rearrangements, and depth was defined as the summed frequency of the annotated unique rearrangements. Group comparisons of TCR breadth used two-sided Wilcoxon rank-sum tests. Here the immuneACCESS table is served through TCRdb, limited to in-frame sequences with V and J called. Missing clones are a known gap in these copies; in checked studies unresolved V genes cover under half, and the rest lacks a known reason. D and trimming come from the DNA, and the V and J calls and clone size come from that table. The sample includes 350,000 to 500,000 clones, with about 92% observed a single time. Around 4.2% of the sample rests with the top ten.

Here the sequenced sample was peripheral blood, taken in a trial of Ad26.COV2.S vaccine versus placebo. The chain links TRBV11-3 with TRBJ2-7; D gene: possibly TRBD1, on 6 matching bases. This clonotype was obtained from a person between 18 and 60 years old who received the Ad26.COV2.S COVID-19 vaccine or a placebo. The DNA sequence is as follows: TGTGCCAGCAGCTCGGACAGCAGCTCCTACGAGCAGTACTTC. It codes for CASSSDSSSYEQYF.